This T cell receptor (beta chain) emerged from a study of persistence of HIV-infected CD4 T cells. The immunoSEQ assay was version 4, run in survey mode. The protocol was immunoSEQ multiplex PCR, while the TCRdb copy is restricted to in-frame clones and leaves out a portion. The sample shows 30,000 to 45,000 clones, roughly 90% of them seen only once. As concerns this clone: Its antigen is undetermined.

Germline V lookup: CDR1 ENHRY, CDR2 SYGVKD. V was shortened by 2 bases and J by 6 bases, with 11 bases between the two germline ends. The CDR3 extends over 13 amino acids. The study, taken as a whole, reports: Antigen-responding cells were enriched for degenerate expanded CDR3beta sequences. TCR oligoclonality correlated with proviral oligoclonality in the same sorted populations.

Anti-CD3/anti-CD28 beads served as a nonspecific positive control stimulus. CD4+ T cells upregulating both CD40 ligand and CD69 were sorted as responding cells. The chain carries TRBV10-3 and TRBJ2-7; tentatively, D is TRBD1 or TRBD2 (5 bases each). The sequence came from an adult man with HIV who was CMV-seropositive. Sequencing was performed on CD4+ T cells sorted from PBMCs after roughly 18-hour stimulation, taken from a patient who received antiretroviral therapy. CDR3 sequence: CAISEREGLEQYF. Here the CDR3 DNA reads TGTGCCATCAGTGAGAGAGAGGGGCTCGAGCAGTACTTC.